Sequencing of this TCR beta chain was carried out in a study of blood T cell repertoires in COVID-19. The germline CDR1 and CDR2 sequences are MNHNY and SVGAGI (reference sequence). The CDR3 has 11 residues. V lost 6 bases, J lost 12 bases, and 12 bases lay in between. Using immunoSEQ multiplex PCR, the repertoire was profiled, and TCRdb retains in-frame clones only, with some absent. The sample includes roughly 400,000 clones, 80% to 90% of them seen just once. The material sequenced was PBMCs or T cells enriched from blood (not recorded which). V gene TRBV6-6 combines with J gene TRBJ2-1, with D maybe TRBD2 (5 bases). This clonotype originated in a man aged 25-45 years who had recovered from COVID-19. CDR3 nucleotide sequence: TGTGCCAGCAGCCTCCGGGGTACGCAGTTCTTC. As protein: CASSLRGTQFF.